The 10 T cell receptor beta chains below all came from one sample that was sequenced in a study of tissue T cells after allogeneic stem cell transplantation. The time point denotes: mouse harvest day 14 after allogeneic transplant. The graft held 10^6 splenic CD5+ T cells and 10^7 T-cell-depleted bone marrow cells. Method: immunoSEQ multiplex PCR; TCRdb's copy keeps in-frame clones and lacks some. This table has approximately 4,500 clones, less than 55% appearing once. Sequenced sample: gut tissue. Every receptor here comes from a female BALB/c mouse given C57BL/6 T cells with graft-versus-host disease after an allogeneic hematopoietic cell transplant.

In regard to this clone: Gene names are the mouse ones. The sequence runs out 1 residue before the end of the CDR3; the remainder is reconstructed from the germline J gene. The J gene is TRBJ1-3, the V gene TRBV26; unclear D gene. The germline V gene has CDR1 KGHPV and CDR2 FQNQEV (reference sequence). CDR3 length: 14 residues. Trimming took 7 bases from V and 0 from J, leaving 10 bases between them. The CDR3 bases that were read are TGTGCCAGCACCCGGGCACCTTCTGGAAATACGCTCTAT. The encoded protein is CASTRAPSGNTLY. The whole CDR3 reads CASTRAPSGNTLYF. The whole variable domain, remainder taken from reference TRBV26 and TRBJ1-3, is NSKVIQTPRYLVKGQGQKAKMRCIPEKGHPVVFWYQQNKNNEFKFLINFQNQEVLQQIDMTEKRFSAECPSNSPCSLEIQSSEAGDSALYLCASTRAPSGNTLYFGEGSRLIVV.

With respect to this clone: The germline and genes are mouse ones. The covered CDR3 bases are TGTGCCAGCAGTGCCGGGACAGGGGGCTATGAACAGTAC. Translating it yields CASSAGTGGYEQY. The CDR3 reads in full as CASSAGTGGYEQYF. V usage is TRBV26 and J usage is TRBJ2-7; 11 positions match TRBD1. The CDR3 is cut off 1 residue early in the read; its end comes from the germline J gene. The V gene end was trimmed by 5 bases and the J gene end by 3 bases; junction bases not matched to a gene: 3. The CDR3 runs to 14 residues. The V gene's germline CDR1 is KGHPV and CDR2 FQNQEV (reference sequence).

On this clone itself: The gene names given are mouse names. This CDR3 is CASSLYSGGNTEVFF. The sequenced CDR3 bases are TGTGCCAGCAGTCTGTATTCGGGAGGAAACACAGAAGTCTTC. J is TRBJ1-1 and V is TRBV24, with D unresolved. The read stops 1 residue short of the end of the CDR3; the missing end is completed from the germline J gene. The CDR3 sequence is 15 residues long. V was clipped by 0 bases and J by 1 base, with 9 bases between them. In germline, CDR1 is KGHTA, CDR2 FRNEEI.

This clone has just a few counts. All gene names here are mouse names. Read sequence stops 1 residue before the CDR3 end, and the germline J gene provides the missing end. The rearrangement uses TRBV16 and TRBJ2-3, with 9 bases that match TRBD2. The CDR3 has 16 residues. CDR1 SGHSA and CDR2 FRNQAP come from the germline V gene. The junction had 3 bases not matched to a gene; V was cut back by 0 bases and J by 2 bases. This CDR3 is CASSLDWGGVAETLYF. CDR3 bases read: TGTGCAAGCAGCTTAGACTGGGGGGGAGTTGCAGAAACGCTGTAT.

This clone rates as medium-sized. Gene names are mouse gene names. The read halts 1 residue ahead of the CDR3 end, with the missing end drawn from the germline J gene. The chain couples TRBV12-2 to TRBJ1-6; no reliable D call. TRBJ1-6 is recorded as an ORF, its role being uncertain. The CDR3 covers 13 residues. CDR1 is SGHLS and CDR2 is HYDKME in the germline V gene. Trimming cost V 4 bases and J 4 bases, with 7 bases left between them. CDR3 in amino acids: CASSPGYNSPLYF. The CDR3 DNA, read in part, is TGTGCCAGCTCCCCGGGGTATAATTCGCCCCTCTAC.

As regards this clone: Gene labels here are mouse ones. The CDR3 goes on 1 residue after the read ends, and that part is filled in from the germline J gene. This sequence joins TRBV16 and TRBJ1-1; no clear D. Germline CDR1 and CDR2: SGHSA and FRNQAP. The germline V and J ends were trimmed by 1 base and 1 base, with 4 bases remaining between them. The CDR3 is 13 residues long. This CDR3 is CASSLGQNTEVFF. The CDR3 bases that were read are TGTGCAAGCAGCTTAGGGCAAAACACAGAAGTCTTC.

Concerning this clone: Here the gene names and germline are mouse. The CDR3 is cut off 1 residue early in the read; its end comes from the germline J gene. This sequence joins TRBV12-1 and TRBJ1-3; D uncertain. This CDR3 has 14 residues. The V and J ends lost 3 bases and 0 bases respectively, with 8 bases between them. CDR1 is SGHSN, CDR2 HYEKVE, per germline. The DNA read from the CDR3 is TGTGCCAGCTCTTTTGACCGTTCTGGAAATACGCTCTAT. This encodes CASSFDRSGNTLY. The complete CDR3 reads CASSFDRSGNTLYF.

Details on this clone: Mouse gene names apply. The read terminates 1 residue ahead of where the CDR3 ends, so the germline J gene completes it. The chain carries TRBV3 and TRBJ1-4; the D gene is possibly TRBD1 (5 bases). The CDR3 is 14 residues long. Germline V gene lookup returns CDR1 SNHLY and CDR2 FYNGKV (reference sequence). Deletions cut 1 base from V and 7 bases from J, with 10 bases between. CDR3 in amino acids: CASSLGQGGERLFF. The part of the CDR3 DNA that was read is TGTGCCAGCAGCTTAGGGCAGGGAGGCGAAAGATTATTT.

This clone is deemed medium-sized. Mouse names are used for the genes. From the germline J gene comes the end of the CDR3, since the read stops 1 residue before it. V is TRBV19 and J is TRBJ2-3; D gene uncertain. The CDR3 covers 15 residues. Per germline, CDR1 FNHDT and CDR2 SITEND (reference sequence). The ends were cut back, 0 bases at V and 0 bases at J, with 8 bases in the middle. CDR3 residues: CASSIGQTSAETLYF. The sequenced part of the CDR3 DNA is TGTGCCAGCAGTATAGGACAAACTAGTGCAGAAACGCTGTAT.

A remark on this clone: Mouse germline and gene names are used. From the germline J gene comes the end of the CDR3, since the read stops 1 residue before it. The J gene is TRBJ2-1, the V gene TRBV1; D is unclear. The germline V and J ends were trimmed by 0 bases and 8 bases, with 2 bases remaining between them. Germline-derived CDR1 and CDR2 are NSQYPW and LRSPGD (reference sequence). The CDR3 contains 11 residues. The sequenced CDR3 bases are TGCACCTGCAGTGCAGATTCTGAGCAGTTC. Translating it yields CTCSADSEQF. In full, the CDR3 reads CTCSADSEQFF.